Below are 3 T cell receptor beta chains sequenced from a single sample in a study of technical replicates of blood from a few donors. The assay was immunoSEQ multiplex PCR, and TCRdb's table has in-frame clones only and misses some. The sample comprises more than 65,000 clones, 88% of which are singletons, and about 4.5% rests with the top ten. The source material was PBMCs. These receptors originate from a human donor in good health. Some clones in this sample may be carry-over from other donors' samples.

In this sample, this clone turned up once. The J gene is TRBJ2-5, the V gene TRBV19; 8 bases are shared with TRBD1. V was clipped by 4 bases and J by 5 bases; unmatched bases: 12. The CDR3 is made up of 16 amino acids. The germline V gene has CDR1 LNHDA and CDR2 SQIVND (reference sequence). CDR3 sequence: CASSKTSGQGGETQYF. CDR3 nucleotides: TGTGCCAGTAGTAAGACCAGCGGACAGGGCGGGGAGACCCAGTACTTC.

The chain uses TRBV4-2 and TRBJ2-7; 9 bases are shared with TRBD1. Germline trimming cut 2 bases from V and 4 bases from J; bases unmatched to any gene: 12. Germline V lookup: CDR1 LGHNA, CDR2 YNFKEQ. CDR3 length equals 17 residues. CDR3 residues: CASSQLMPGQGSYEQYF. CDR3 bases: TGTGCCAGCAGCCAATTAATGCCGGGACAGGGTTCGTACGAGCAGTACTTC.

CDR3 loop: CASSPLGQGGNIQYF. The DNA of the CDR3 is TGTGCCAGCAGTCCCCTGGGACAGGGCGGGAACATTCAGTACTTC. The chain joins TRBV6-6 to TRBJ2-4, with 9 bases lining up with TRBD1. V gave up 5 bases and J gave up 7 bases; unmatched junction bases: 9. Germline V gives CDR1 MNHNY, CDR2 SVGAGI (reference sequence). The CDR3 loop spans 15 amino acids.